Detailed here is one TCR beta chain. The antigen remains undetermined. Though probably carrying unrecorded immune exposures, donors were nominally healthy at sampling. The study ran its PCR with 60 Vbeta and 13 Jbeta primers. TCRdb keeps only in-frame clones here, not all; method: immunoSEQ multiplex PCR. The sample holds about 120,000 clones, 75% to 80% seen once. Germline values: CDR1 LNHDA, CDR2 SQIVND (reference sequence). V shed 6 bases, J shed 1 base, and the junction held 8 bases outside the gene matches. The CDR3 spans 15 residues. The sample belongs to a study of cytomegalovirus exposure and HLA in healthy donors. About the research overall: Early release data held tens of millions of unique TCRs from HLA-typed donors.

Overall study results and limits: An Asian-associated ancestry cluster reportedly showed fewer N-insertions than the roughly 600-donor mean in a later analysis. The productive fraction for most TCR beta V segments was about 87% or about 30% in an earlier analysis.

The V and J genes are TRBV19 and TRBJ1-1; 7 bases align to TRBD1. The sample taken for sequencing was PBMCs. The receptor was derived from a woman in her thirties or forties in good health and CMV-seronegative. The CDR3 nucleotides are TGTGCCAGTAGAACCGGGACAGTAACGAACACTGAAGCTTTCTTT. Translation gives CASRTGTVTNTEAFF.